This T cell receptor (beta chain) was identified in a study of T cell repertoires in cytomegalovirus infection. Background on the study: Indications came from public TCR beta signatures; they pointed to CMV infection and to a matching HLA type. General study points: HLA-C-restricted TCR beta clonotypes specific for CMV led the ex vivo response.

CDR1 and CDR2 from the germline V gene are MNHEY and SMNVEV (reference sequence). V lost 3 bases to trimming and J lost 0 bases; unmatched junction nucleotides: 5. This CDR3 comprises 15 residues. TCRdb passed the reads through MiXCR, listing each CDR3 protein once. The data hold 110,000 or so distinct CDR3 sequences, with 30% observed a single time. In this sample, this clonotype turned up many times. Its specificity is unknown. This receptor was taken from a human donor in good health (CMV status not recorded). Some clones in this sample may be carry-over from other donors' samples. The chain links TRBV27 to TRBJ2-7; the match to TRBD1 covers 7 bases. The sample consisted of CD8+ T cells from cultured PBMCs, taken from culture after CMV antigen stimulation. CDR3 DNA: TGTGCCAGCAGTTTTTTGGGACAGAGCTCCTACGAGCAGTACTTC. The encoded protein is CASSFLGQSSYEQYF.